Included here is one T cell receptor (beta chain) sequence, with context. The antigen is unknown. Profiled with immunoSEQ multiplex PCR; TCRdb holds only in-frame clones, not every one. The table lists about 58,000 clones, 70% to 90% of them singletons. The data belong to a study of OX40 agonist ivuxolimab in advanced cancers. Study findings and constraints: Low normalized clonal expansion also occurred in some nonresponding patients.

This CDR3 has 13 residues. Trimming removed 5 bases at V and 6 bases at J, with 11 bases between. CDR1 and CDR2 from the germline V gene are MGHDK and SYGVNS. The gene calls are TRBV25-1 and TRBJ2-1; no definite D call. The sequence derives from an adult with an advanced solid tumor such as melanoma, head and neck, liver or kidney cancer. This specimen consisted of CD4+ or CD8+ T cells sorted from blood, obtained in a trial of the OX40 agonist ivuxolimab. CDR3 residues: CASSLKLSNEQFF. DNA of the CDR3: TGTGCCAGCAGTCTCAAGTTGAGCAATGAGCAGTTCTTC.